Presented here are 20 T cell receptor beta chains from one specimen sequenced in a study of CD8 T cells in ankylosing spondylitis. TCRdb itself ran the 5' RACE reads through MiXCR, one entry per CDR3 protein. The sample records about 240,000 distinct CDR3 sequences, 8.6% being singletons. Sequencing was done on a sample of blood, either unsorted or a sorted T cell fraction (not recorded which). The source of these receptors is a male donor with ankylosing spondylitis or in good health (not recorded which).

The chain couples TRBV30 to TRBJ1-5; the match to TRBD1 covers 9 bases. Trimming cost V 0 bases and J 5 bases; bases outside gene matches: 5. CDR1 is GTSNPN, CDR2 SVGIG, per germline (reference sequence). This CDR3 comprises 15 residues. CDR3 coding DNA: TGTGCCTGGAGTGTAAGCGGGACAGGGTATCAGCCCCAGCATTTT. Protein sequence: CAWSVSGTGYQPQHF.

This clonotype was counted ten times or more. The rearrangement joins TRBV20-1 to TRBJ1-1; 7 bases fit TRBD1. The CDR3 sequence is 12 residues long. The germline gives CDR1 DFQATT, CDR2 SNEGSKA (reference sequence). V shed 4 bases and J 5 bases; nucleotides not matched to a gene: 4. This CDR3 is CSATSTGTEAFF. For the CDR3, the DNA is TGCAGTGCTACCTCGACAGGGACTGAAGCTTTCTTT.

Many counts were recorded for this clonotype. The CDR3 loop reads CASNMGQPKVGNTIYF. The CDR3 DNA sequence: TGTGCCAGCAACATGGGACAGCCTAAGGTTGGAAACACCATATATTTT. The V gene is TRBV13, the J gene TRBJ1-3; TRBD1 matches at 7 bases. With 7 bases clipped from V and 3 bases from J, the junction kept 12 bases outside the gene matches. The length of the CDR3 is 16 residues. In germline, CDR1 is PRHDT, CDR2 FYEKMQ (reference sequence).

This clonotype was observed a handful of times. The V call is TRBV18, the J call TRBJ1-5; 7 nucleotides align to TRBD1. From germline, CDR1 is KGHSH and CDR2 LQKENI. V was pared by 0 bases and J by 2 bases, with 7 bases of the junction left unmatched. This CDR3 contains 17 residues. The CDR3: CASSPPMAGGGNQPQHF. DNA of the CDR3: TGTGCCAGCTCACCACCGATGGCAGGGGGTGGCAATCAGCCCCAGCATTTT.

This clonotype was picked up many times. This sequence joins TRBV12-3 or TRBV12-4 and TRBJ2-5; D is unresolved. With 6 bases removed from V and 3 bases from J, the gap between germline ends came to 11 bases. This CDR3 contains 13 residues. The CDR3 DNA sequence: TGTGCCAGCAGCCCCGACTCTAAAGAGACCCAGTACTTC. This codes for CASSPDSKETQYF.

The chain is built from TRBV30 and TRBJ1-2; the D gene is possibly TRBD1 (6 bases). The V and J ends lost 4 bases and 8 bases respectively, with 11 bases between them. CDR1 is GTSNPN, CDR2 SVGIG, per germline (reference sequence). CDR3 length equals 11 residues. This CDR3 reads CAWTPTGGYTF. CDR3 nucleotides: TGTGCCTGGACCCCCACAGGGGGCTACACCTTC.

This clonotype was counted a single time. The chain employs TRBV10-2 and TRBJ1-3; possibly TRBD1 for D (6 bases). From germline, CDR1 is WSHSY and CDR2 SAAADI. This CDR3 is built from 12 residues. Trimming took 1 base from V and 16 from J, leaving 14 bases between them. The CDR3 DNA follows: TGCGCCAGCAGTGAGTTCGGGCAGAGGGGGTATTTT. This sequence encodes CASSEFGQRGYF.

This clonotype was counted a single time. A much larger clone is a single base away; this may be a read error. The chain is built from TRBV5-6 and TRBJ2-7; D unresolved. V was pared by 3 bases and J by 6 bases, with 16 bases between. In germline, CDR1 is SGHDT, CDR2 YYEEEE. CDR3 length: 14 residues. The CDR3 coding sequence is TGTGCCAGCAGCTCACCCGGGCTCCGATCCGAGCAGTACTTC. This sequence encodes CASSSPGLRSEQYF.

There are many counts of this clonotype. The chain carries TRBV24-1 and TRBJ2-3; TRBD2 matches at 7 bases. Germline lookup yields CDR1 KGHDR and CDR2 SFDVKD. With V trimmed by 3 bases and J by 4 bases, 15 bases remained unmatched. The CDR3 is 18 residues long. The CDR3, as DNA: TGTGCCACCAGTGATCTCCTTCGGACTAGGATAGTCGCAGATACGCAGTATTTT. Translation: CATSDLLRTRIVADTQYF.

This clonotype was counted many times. Written as DNA, the CDR3 is TGCAGTGCTTCGGGTAATGGCTACACCTTC. Protein product: CSASGNGYTF. The chain links TRBV20-1 to TRBJ1-2; D unclear. The germline CDR1 and CDR2 sequences are DFQATT and SNEGSKA (reference sequence). This CDR3 is built from 10 residues. Trimming stripped 5 bases from V and 6 bases from J, with 7 bases between.

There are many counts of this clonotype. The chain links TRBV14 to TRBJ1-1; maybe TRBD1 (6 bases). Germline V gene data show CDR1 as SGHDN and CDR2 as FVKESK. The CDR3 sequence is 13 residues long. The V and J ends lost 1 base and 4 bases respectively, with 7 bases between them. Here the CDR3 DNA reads TGTGCCAGCAGCCAAGGGGGGCCCACTGAAGCTTTCTTT. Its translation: CASSQGGPTEAFF.

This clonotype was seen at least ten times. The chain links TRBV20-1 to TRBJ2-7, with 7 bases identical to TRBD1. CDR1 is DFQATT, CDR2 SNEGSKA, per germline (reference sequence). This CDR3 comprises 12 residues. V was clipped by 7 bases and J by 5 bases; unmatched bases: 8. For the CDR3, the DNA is TGCAGTGTCGAGAGGGGGCCAAACGAGCAGTACTTC. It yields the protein CSVERGPNEQYF.

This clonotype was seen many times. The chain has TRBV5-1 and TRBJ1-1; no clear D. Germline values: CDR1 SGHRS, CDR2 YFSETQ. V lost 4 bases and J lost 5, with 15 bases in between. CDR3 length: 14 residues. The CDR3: CASSPRALDTEAFF. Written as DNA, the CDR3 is TGCGCCAGCAGCCCCCGGGCCTTAGATACTGAAGCTTTCTTT.

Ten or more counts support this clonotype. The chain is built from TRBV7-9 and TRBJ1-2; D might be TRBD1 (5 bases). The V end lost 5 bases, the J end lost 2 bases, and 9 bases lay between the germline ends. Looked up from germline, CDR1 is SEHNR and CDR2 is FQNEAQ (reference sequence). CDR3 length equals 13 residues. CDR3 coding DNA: TGTGCCAGCAGCACAGACAGCAACTATGGCTACACCTTC. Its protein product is CASSTDSNYGYTF.

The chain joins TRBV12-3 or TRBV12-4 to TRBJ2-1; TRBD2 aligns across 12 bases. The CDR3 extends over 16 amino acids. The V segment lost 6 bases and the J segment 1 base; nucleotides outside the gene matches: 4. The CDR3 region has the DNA TGTGCCAGCAGCAGACTAGCGGGAGCTTCCTACAATGAGCAGTTCTTC. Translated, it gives CASSRLAGASYNEQFF.

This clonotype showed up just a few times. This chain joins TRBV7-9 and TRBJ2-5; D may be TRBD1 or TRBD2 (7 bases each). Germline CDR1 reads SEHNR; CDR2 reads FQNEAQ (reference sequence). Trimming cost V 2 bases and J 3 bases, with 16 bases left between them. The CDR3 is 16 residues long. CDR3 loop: CASSLRGQRGKETQYF. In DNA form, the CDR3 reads TGTGCCAGCAGCTTAAGGGGGCAGCGGGGAAAAGAGACCCAGTACTTC. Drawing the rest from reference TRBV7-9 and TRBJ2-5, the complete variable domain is DTGVSQNPRHKITKRGQNVTFRCDPISEHNRLYWYRQTLGQGPEFLTYFQNEAQLEKSRLLSDRFSAERPKGSFSTLEIQRTEQGDSAMYLCASSLRGQRGKETQYFGPGTRLLVL.

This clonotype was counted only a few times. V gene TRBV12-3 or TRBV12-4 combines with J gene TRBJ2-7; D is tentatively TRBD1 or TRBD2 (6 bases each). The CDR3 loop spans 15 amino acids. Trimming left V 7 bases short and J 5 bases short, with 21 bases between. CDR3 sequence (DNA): TGTGCCAGCAACCATCCCACGGGGGCCTGGGACGAGCAGTACTTC. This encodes CASNHPTGAWDEQYF.

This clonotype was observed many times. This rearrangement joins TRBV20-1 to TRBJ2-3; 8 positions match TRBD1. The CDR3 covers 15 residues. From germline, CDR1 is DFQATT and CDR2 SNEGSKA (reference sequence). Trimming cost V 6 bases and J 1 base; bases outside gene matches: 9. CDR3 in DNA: TGCAGTGCCAGGTGGTGGGGACAGGGCACAGATACGCAGTATTTT. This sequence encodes CSARWWGQGTDTQYF.

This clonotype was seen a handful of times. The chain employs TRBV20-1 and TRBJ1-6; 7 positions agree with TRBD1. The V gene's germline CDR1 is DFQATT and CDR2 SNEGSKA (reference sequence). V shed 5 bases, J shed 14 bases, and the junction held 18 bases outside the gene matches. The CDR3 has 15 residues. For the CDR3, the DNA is TGCAGTGCTTCTGAGACAGGGAAGGAGGCTACAGCCCTCCACTTT. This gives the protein CSASETGKEATALHF.

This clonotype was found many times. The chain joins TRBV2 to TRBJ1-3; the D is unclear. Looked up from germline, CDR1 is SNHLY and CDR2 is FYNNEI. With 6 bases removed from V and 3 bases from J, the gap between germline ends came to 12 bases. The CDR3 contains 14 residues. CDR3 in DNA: TGTGCCAGCAGGAGCGCGGGAGATGGAAACACCATATATTTT. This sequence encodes CASRSAGDGNTIYF.